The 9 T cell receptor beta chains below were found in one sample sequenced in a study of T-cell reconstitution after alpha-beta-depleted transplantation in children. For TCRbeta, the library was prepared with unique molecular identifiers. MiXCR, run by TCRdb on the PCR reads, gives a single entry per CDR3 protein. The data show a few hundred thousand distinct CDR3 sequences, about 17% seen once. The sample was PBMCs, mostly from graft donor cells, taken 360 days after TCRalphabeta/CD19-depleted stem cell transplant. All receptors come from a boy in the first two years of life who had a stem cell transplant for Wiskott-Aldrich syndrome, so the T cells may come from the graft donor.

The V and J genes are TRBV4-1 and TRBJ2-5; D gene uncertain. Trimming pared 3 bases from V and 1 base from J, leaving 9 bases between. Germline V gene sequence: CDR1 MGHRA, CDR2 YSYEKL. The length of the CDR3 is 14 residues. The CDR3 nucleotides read TGCGCCAGCAGCCAGACACTTTCCCAAGAGACCCAGTACTTC. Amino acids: CASSQTLSQETQYF.

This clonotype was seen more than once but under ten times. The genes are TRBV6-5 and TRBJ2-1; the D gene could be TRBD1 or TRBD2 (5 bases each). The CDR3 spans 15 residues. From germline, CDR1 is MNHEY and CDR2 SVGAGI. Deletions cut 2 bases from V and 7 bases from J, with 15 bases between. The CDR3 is CASSYGGREINEQFF. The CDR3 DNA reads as TGTGCCAGCAGTTACGGAGGCAGGGAAATTAATGAGCAGTTCTTC.

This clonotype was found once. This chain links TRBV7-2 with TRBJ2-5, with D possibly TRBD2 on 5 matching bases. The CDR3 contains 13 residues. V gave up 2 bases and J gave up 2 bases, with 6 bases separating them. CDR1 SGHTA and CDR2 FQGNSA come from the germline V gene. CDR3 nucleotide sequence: TGTGCCAGCAGCTTAAAGCGGCAAGAGACCCAGTACTTC. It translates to CASSLKRQETQYF.

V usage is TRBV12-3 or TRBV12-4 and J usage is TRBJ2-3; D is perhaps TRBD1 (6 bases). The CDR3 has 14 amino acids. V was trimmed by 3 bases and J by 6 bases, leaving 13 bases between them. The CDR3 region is CASSLWGLGDTQYF. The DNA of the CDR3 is TGTGCCAGCAGTTTGTGGGGGCTGGGGGATACGCAGTATTTT.

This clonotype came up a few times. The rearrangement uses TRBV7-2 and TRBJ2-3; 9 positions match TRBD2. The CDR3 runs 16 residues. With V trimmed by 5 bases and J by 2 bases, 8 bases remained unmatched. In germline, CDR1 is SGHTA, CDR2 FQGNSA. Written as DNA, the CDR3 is TGTGCCAGCAGCGCCCAGACTAGCGGTCCCACAGATACGCAGTATTTT. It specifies CASSAQTSGPTDTQYF.

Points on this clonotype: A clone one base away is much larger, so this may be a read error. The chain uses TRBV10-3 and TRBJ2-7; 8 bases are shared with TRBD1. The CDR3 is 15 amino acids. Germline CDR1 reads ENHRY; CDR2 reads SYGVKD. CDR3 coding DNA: TGTGCCATCAGTGAGGCCGGGACAGGCTCCTACGAGCAGCACTTC. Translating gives CAISEAGTGSYEQHF.

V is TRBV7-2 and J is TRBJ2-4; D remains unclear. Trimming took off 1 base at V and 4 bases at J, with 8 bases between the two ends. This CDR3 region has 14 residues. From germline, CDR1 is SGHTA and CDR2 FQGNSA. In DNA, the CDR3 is TGTGCCAGCAGCTTAGTGGGCTCAAAAAACATTCAGTACTTC. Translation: CASSLVGSKNIQYF.

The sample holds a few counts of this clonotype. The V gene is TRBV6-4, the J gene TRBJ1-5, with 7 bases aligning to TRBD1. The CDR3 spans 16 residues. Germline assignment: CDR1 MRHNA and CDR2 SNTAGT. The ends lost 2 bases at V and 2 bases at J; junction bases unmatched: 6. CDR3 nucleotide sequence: TGTGCCAGCAGTGACGCAGGGGGGGCCTGCAATCAGCCCCAGCATTTT. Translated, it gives CASSDAGGACNQPQHF.

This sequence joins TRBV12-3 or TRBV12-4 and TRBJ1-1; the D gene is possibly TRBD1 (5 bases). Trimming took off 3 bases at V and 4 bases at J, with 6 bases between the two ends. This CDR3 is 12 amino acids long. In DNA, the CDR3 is TGTGCCAGCAGTTTTGGGACCACTGAAGCTTTCTTT. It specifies CASSFGTTEAFF.